This TCR beta chain was obtained from a study of blood T cell repertoires in COVID-19. Study context: Both acute and convalescent COVID-19 samples were obtained from the United States, Italy and Spain. The analysed material was cDNA or gDNA that came from T cells, B-cell-depleted T cells, or PBMCs.

CDR1 and CDR2 (germline): SGHKS, YYEKEE (reference sequence). CDR3 length: 16 residues. The ends lost 4 bases at V and 3 bases at J; junction bases unmatched: 4. In the authors' methods: By means of reference gene primer amplification, nucleated cell counts were estimated. Using immunoSEQ multiplex PCR, the repertoire was profiled, and TCRdb retains in-frame clones only, with some absent. Clone size and V and J calls were adopted from that table, with D and trimming inferred from the DNA. This table holds more than 350,000 clones, around 87% found once. The Seattle patients, enrolled during active infection, were followed longitudinally.

The sequence derives from a woman aged 25 to 39 with COVID-19, enrolled during active disease. J is TRBJ2-7 and V is TRBV5-5; 16 nucleotides align to TRBD2. What was sequenced was peripheral blood. CDR3: CASSPGLAGGLYEQYF. The CDR3 region has the DNA TGTGCCAGCAGCCCGGGACTAGCGGGAGGGCTCTACGAGCAGTACTTC.